This passage covers 27 T cell receptor beta chains from one sample sequenced in a study of CD4 T cells in relation to SARS-CoV-2 and coronaviruses. Some clones are missing from TCRdb's copy, which holds only in-frame ones; the method was immunoSEQ multiplex PCR. Altogether 25,000 to 30,000 clones are present, 74% being singletons, with the ten largest covering under 30%. No antigen has been assigned to these receptors. The unexposed donors gave CD4+ T cells in 2011-2018, prior to COVID-19. The cells were cultured for about ten days before CD4+ T cells were isolated. Source material: CD4+ T cells from PBMCs, cultured in vitro. The source of these receptors is a human donor in good health.

The chain couples TRBV6-5 to TRBJ1-1, with 9 bases lining up with TRBD1. Germline V gives CDR1 MNHEY, CDR2 SVGAGI. J gave up 5 bases and V 6 bases, and 4 bases lay outside the gene matches. The CDR3 totals 13 residues. DNA for the CDR3: TGTGCCAGCAGGGGACAGGGTTATACTGAAGCTTTCTTT. This encodes CASRGQGYTEAFF.

The table lists this clone with a few counts. V usage is TRBV19 and J usage is TRBJ1-1; tentatively, D is TRBD1 (5 bases). Germline assignment: CDR1 LNHDA and CDR2 SQIVND (reference sequence). This CDR3 spans 14 amino acids. Trimming removed 0 bases at V and 4 bases at J, with 9 bases between. The CDR3 nucleotides read TGTGCCAGTAGTATAGACAGGGTTGGCACTGAAGCTTTCTTT. It translates to CASSIDRVGTEAFF.

V usage is TRBV19 and J usage is TRBJ1-4; TRBD1 matches at 9 bases. The CDR3 is 15 residues long. Germline-derived CDR1 and CDR2 are LNHDA and SQIVND (reference sequence). After removal of 4 bases from V and 7 bases from J, the junction contained 7 bases not matched to a gene. This chain's CDR3 is CASSTGTGGREKLFF. The CDR3 DNA reads as TGTGCCAGTAGTACCGGTACAGGGGGCCGTGAAAAACTGTTTTTT.

The rearrangement uses TRBV7-3 and TRBJ1-6; unclear D gene. The CDR3 loop spans 13 amino acids. V was shortened by 0 bases and J by 9 bases, with 6 bases between the two germline ends. Germline CDR1 and CDR2: SGHTA and FQGTGA. The CDR3 spells CASSLTGSSPLHF. In DNA form, the CDR3 reads TGTGCCAGCAGCTTAACGGGGAGTTCACCCCTCCACTTT.

This clone appeared a single time. The DNA of the CDR3 is TGTGCCAGCAGCCCCCAGGACAATCTCTACGAGCAGTACTTC. The encoded protein is CASSPQDNLYEQYF. V gene TRBV9 combines with J gene TRBJ2-7, with a tentative D call TRBD1 (5 bases). Germline CDR1 SGDLS, CDR2 YYNGEE. CDR3 size: 14 residues. Trimming pared 4 bases from V and 3 bases from J, leaving 14 bases between.

The V and J genes are TRBV7-7 and TRBJ2-1; TRBD1 matches at 9 bases. Germline V CDR1 and CDR2: SSHAT, FNYEAQ (reference sequence). V lost 5 bases and J lost 8; bases outside the gene matches: 7. The CDR3 runs 14 residues. This chain's CDR3 is CASSPLQGAHEQFF. In DNA, the CDR3 is TGTGCCAGCAGCCCCCTACAGGGGGCCCATGAGCAGTTCTTC.

This sequence joins TRBV19 and TRBJ2-7; D may match TRBD1 or TRBD2 (8 bases each). V was pared by 4 bases and J by 4 bases, with 20 bases between. The V gene's germline CDR1 is LNHDA and CDR2 SQIVND (reference sequence). The CDR3 is 16 amino acids. The CDR3 DNA sequence: TGTGCCAGTAGTACGTGGACAGGGCGCGGGGGGTACGAGCAGTACTTC. Translating gives CASSTWTGRGGYEQYF.

The count of this clone is one. J is TRBJ1-1 and V is TRBV18, with 9 bases lining up with TRBD1. Per the germline V gene, CDR1 is KGHSH and CDR2 is LQKENI. Germline trimming cut 6 bases from V and 5 bases from J; bases unmatched to any gene: 7. This CDR3 contains 14 residues. DNA of the CDR3: TGTGCCAGCTCGGCCACAGGGGGCCAGACTGAAGCTTTCTTT. Amino acid sequence: CASSATGGQTEAFF.

This clone was counted a single time. The V gene is TRBV10-2, the J gene TRBJ2-5, with 9 bases identical to TRBD2. Germline V gives CDR1 WSHSY, CDR2 SAAADI. V was pared by 0 bases and J by 7 bases, with 6 bases of the junction left unmatched. The CDR3 length is 15 residues. CDR3 DNA sequence: TGCGCCAGCAGTGAGTCGATGGGTAGCGGGGGGACCCAGTACTTC. It codes for CASSESMGSGGTQYF.

The chain has TRBV19 and TRBJ2-1, with 11 bases lining up with TRBD1. The length of the CDR3 is 15 residues. J gave up 9 bases and V 5 bases, and 9 bases lay outside the gene matches. Germline assignment: CDR1 LNHDA and CDR2 SQIVND (reference sequence). CDR3 DNA: TGTGCCAGTAGTCGGTTCCCGGGACAGGGGGGTGAGCAGTTCTTC. Translating it yields CASSRFPGQGGEQFF.

The rearrangement joins TRBV28 to TRBJ1-1; D gene unclear. Trimming removed 3 bases from V and 1 base from J, with 6 bases in between. The germline V gene encodes CDR1 MDHEN and CDR2 SYDVKM. This CDR3 is 13 amino acids long. CDR3 in amino acids: CASSFGENTEAFF. The CDR3 coding sequence is TGTGCCAGCAGTTTTGGTGAGAACACTGAAGCTTTCTTT.

V usage is TRBV7-8 and J usage is TRBJ1-6; D may be TRBD1 (5 bases). Trimming removed 4 bases at V and 4 bases at J, with 14 bases between. CDR1 SGHVS and CDR2 FQNEAQ come from the germline V gene. The CDR3 extends over 16 amino acids. Here the CDR3 reads CASSSEGEGYNSPLHF. Written as DNA, the CDR3 is TGTGCCAGCAGCTCGGAAGGGGAGGGGTATAATTCACCCCTCCACTTT.

The CDR3 loop reads CASSDPLGQGPQHF. CDR3 nucleotides: TGTGCCAGCAGCGACCCATTGGGTCAGGGGCCCCAGCATTTT. The V gene is TRBV7-8, the J gene TRBJ1-5; TRBD1 is a possible D gene (5 bases). V lost 5 bases and J lost 9, with 17 bases in between. This CDR3 is 14 amino acids long. Germline V lookup: CDR1 SGHVS, CDR2 FQNEAQ.

The chain carries TRBV30 and TRBJ2-1, with D perhaps TRBD2 (6 bases). Trimming removed 8 bases at V and 6 bases at J, with 14 bases between. The CDR3 is made up of 12 amino acids. Germline CDR1 and CDR2: GTSNPN and SVGIG (reference sequence). The DNA for the CDR3 is TGTGCCCTAGAAGGGACTTCCAATGAGCAGTTCTTC. Translation gives CALEGTSNEQFF.

The gene calls are TRBV9 and TRBJ1-1; D remains unclear. Per germline, CDR1 SGDLS and CDR2 YYNGEE. This CDR3 comprises 14 residues. V was trimmed by 0 bases and J by 0 bases, leaving 6 bases between them. The CDR3 reads CASSVAGLNTEAFF. CDR3 nucleotide sequence: TGTGCCAGCAGCGTAGCGGGCTTGAACACTGAAGCTTTCTTT.

The V gene is TRBV4-1, the J gene TRBJ2-1; 15 positions match TRBD2. CDR3 size: 18 residues. Germline V gene lookup returns CDR1 MGHRA and CDR2 YSYEKL. J was trimmed by 6 bases and V by 1 base; bases with no gene match: 7. The DNA for the CDR3 is TGCGCCAGCAGCCAAGTCTCAGGACTAGCGGGAGGGCCCAATGAGCAGTTCTTC. Amino acid sequence: CASSQVSGLAGGPNEQFF.

This chain links TRBV3-1 (or the pseudogene TRBV3-2) with TRBJ2-1; D is undetermined. The V end lost 3 bases, the J end lost 0 bases, and 6 bases lay between the germline ends. CDR3 size: 14 residues. Looked up from germline, CDR1 is LGHDT and CDR2 is YNNKEL (reference sequence). CDR3: CASSHTNSYNEQFF. The DNA for the CDR3 is TGTGCCAGCAGCCATACGAACTCCTACAATGAGCAGTTCTTC.

V usage is TRBV9 and J usage is TRBJ1-6, with 7 positions matching TRBD1. Germline assignment: CDR1 SGDLS and CDR2 YYNGEE. The J segment lost 0 bases and the V segment lost 2 bases, leaving 5 bases of the junction unmatched. The CDR3 extends over 17 amino acids. CDR3: CASSVGQESSYNSPLHF. The CDR3 nucleotides are TGTGCCAGCAGCGTTGGACAGGAAAGCTCCTATAATTCACCCCTCCACTTT.

The rearrangement links TRBV10-1 to TRBJ1-1; a possible D gene is TRBD1 (6 bases). The germline gives CDR1 WNHNN, CDR2 SYGVQD (reference sequence). The CDR3 covers 13 residues. Trimming cost V 7 bases and J 5 bases, with 14 bases left between them. CDR3 coding DNA: TGCGCCAGCACATCCCAAGGGGGGACTGAAGCTTTCTTT. Its protein product is CASTSQGGTEAFF.

The chain joins TRBV2 to TRBJ1-5; D remains ambiguous. Germline loops: CDR1 SNHLY, CDR2 FYNNEI. CDR3 length: 15 residues. Trimming pared 7 bases from V and 1 base from J, leaving 14 bases between. The CDR3 sequence: CASTPGIGSNQPQHF. The CDR3 DNA is TGTGCCAGCACTCCCGGGATAGGAAGCAATCAGCCCCAGCATTTT.

This clone was detected only once. Within the sample, other DNA sequences also encode this same CDR3. This chain joins TRBV12-3 or TRBV12-4 and TRBJ1-1; D gene uncertain. Trimming shortened V by 5 bases and J by 1 base, and 8 bases separated the two germline ends. This CDR3 region has 13 residues. The CDR3 protein is CASSLWQNTEAFF. CDR3 DNA: TGTGCCAGCAGTCTCTGGCAGAACACTGAAGCTTTCTTT.

This chain links TRBV4-1 with TRBJ1-1, with TRBD1 as a possible D gene (5 bases). With 4 bases removed from V and 0 bases from J, the gap between germline ends came to 18 bases. CDR1 and CDR2 from the germline V gene are MGHRA and YSYEKL. The CDR3 has 17 amino acids. The CDR3 bases are TGCGCCAGCAGCCGCATTGCGGGGGTCCCAATGAACACTGAAGCTTTCTTT. It encodes CASSRIAGVPMNTEAFF.

This rearrangement joins TRBV28 to TRBJ2-7; D unresolved. The V gene lost 7 bases and the J gene lost 3 bases, with 7 bases spanning the gap. CDR1 MDHEN and CDR2 SYDVKM come from the germline V gene. The length of the CDR3 is 11 residues. CDR3 amino acids: CASNGFYEQYF. The CDR3 DNA reads TGTGCCAGCAACGGGTTCTACGAGCAGTACTTC.

The chain is built from TRBV12-3 or TRBV12-4 and TRBJ2-5; the D gene is possibly TRBD2 (6 bases). The CDR3 sequence is 13 residues long. The V end was cut by 3 bases, the J end by 1 base, with 6 bases between. CDR3 nucleotides: TGTGCCAGCAGTTTCGGGGGCCAAGAGACCCAGTACTTC. It specifies CASSFGGQETQYF.

The chain recombines TRBV19 with TRBJ2-7, with 10 bases that match TRBD1. This CDR3 spans 13 amino acids. The germline V gene encodes CDR1 LNHDA and CDR2 SQIVND (reference sequence). After removal of 8 bases from V and 5 bases from J, the junction contained 6 bases not matched to a gene. The CDR3 protein is CASGWTGGNEQYF. Written as DNA, the CDR3 is TGTGCCAGTGGCTGGACAGGGGGTAACGAGCAGTACTTC.

V is TRBV4-1 and J is TRBJ2-4; perhaps TRBD1 as D (5 bases). The CDR3 covers 15 residues. V lost 6 bases and J 3 bases, leaving 15 bases between the germline ends. Germline V CDR1 and CDR2: MGHRA, YSYEKL. CDR3 loop: CASRRTSLNKNIQYF. CDR3 DNA: TGCGCCAGCAGAAGGACATCGTTAAACAAAAACATTCAGTACTTC.

The chain is built from TRBV23-1 and TRBJ1-2; TRBD1 is a possible D gene (5 bases). TRBV23-1 is an ORF for which the function is uncertain. The CDR3 is made up of 16 amino acids. The V end was cut by 0 bases, the J end by 0 bases, with 11 bases between. The CDR3: CASSQSARGTNYGYTF. CDR3 coding DNA: TGCGCCAGCAGTCAATCGGCGCGGGGGACTAACTATGGCTACACCTTC.